This record looks at one T cell receptor beta chain sequence and its context. The V end was cut by 6 bases, the J end by 5 bases, with 13 bases between. The CDR3 loop spans 12 amino acids. Germline values: CDR1 DFQATT, CDR2 SNEGSKA (reference sequence). The data are from a study of T-cell reconstitution after alpha-beta-depleted transplantation in children. For TCRbeta, the library was prepared with unique molecular identifiers. TCRdb called the PCR reads again in MiXCR, with one record for every CDR3 protein. In the table there are a few hundred thousand distinct CDR3 sequences, over 9% of which are singletons.

This chain joins TRBV20-1 and TRBJ2-5; D may be TRBD2 (6 bases). The clonotype was recovered from a human donor who donated a stem cell graft to a child with acute lymphoblastic leukemia. Source: PBMCs from the stem cell graft donor, taken from the stem cell graft. CDR3 sequence (DNA): TGCAGTGCAGGGAGGTCTTCTGAGACCCAGTACTTC. Its protein is CSAGRSSETQYF.